These T cell receptor beta chains were read from a single sample in a study of blood T cell repertoires in COVID-19. The data were produced by immunoSEQ multiplex PCR, yet TCRdb's version contains in-frame clones alone and is incomplete. The sample consists of approximately 240,000 clones, more than 65% of them appearing once. Sequencing input: peripheral blood. These receptors came from a woman aged 40 to 50 who had recovered from COVID-19. The CDR3 runs from the conserved cysteine through the conserved F or W. D genes are given only for firm matches. For some rows the clone size is stated as once, few or many, or as a class when expanded; others skip it.

-	-	TRBV19	TRBJ1-6	CASSLEGENNSPLHF	TGTGCCAGTAGCTTAGAGGGGGAAAATAATTCACCCCTCCACTTT
-	TRBD1	TRBV10-3	TRBJ2-7	CAISGLDRGYEQYF	TGTGCCATCAGTGGCCTTGACAGGGGTTACGAGCAGTACTTC
few	TRBD1	TRBV6-6	TRBJ1-2	CASNLGQGNYGYTF	TGTGCCAGCAACCTCGGACAGGGGAACTATGGCTACACCTTC
-	-	TRBV11-2	TRBJ2-3	CASSFFRAPRNTQYF	TGTGCCAGCAGCTTTTTCAGGGCTCCCCGAAATACGCAGTATTTT
-	TRBD1	TRBV13	TRBJ2-3	CATGTGGTDTQYF	TGTGCCACCGGGACAGGGGGCACAGATACGCAGTATTTT
-	TRBD1	TRBV9	TRBJ2-2	CASSVPRDRGPSGELFF	TGTGCCAGCAGCGTTCCCCGGGACAGGGGGCCGTCCGGGGAGCTGTTTTTT
-	TRBD1	TRBV7-2	TRBJ1-2	CASSLQGENYGYTF	TGTGCCAGCAGCTTACAGGGGGAGAACTATGGCTACACCTTC
-	TRBD2	TRBV11-3	TRBJ2-7	CASSSEEGARGGLRYEQYF	TGTGCCAGCAGCTCAGAAGAGGGAGCCCGGGGGGGCCTTCGCTACGAGCAGTACTTC
-	-	TRBV29-1	TRBJ1-2	CSEYQQGATGYTF	TGCAGCGAATATCAACAGGGCGCCACCGGCTACACCTTC
-	-	TRBV7-9	TRBJ1-5	CASSLGGGQPQHF	TGTGCCAGCAGCTTGGGTGGGGGCCAGCCCCAGCATTTT
once	-	TRBV12-3/TRBV12-4	TRBJ1-1	CASSPSTSEAFF	TGTGCCAGCAGTCCTTCGACAAGCGAAGCTTTCTTT
once	TRBD1	TRBV2	TRBJ1-2	CAFRDRDDGYTF	TGTGCCTTCCGGGACAGGGACGATGGCTACACCTTC
-	TRBD1	TRBV9	TRBJ2-7	CASSGGDRVLYEQYF	TGTGCCAGCAGCGGGGGGGACAGGGTACTCTACGAGCAGTACTTC
once	TRBD1	TRBV18	TRBJ1-1	CASSPSRGRTEAFF	TGTGCCAGCTCACCCTCCAGGGGGCGTACTGAAGCTTTCTTT
many	TRBD1	TRBV18	TRBJ2-7	CASSPKDRSISYEQYF	TGTGCCAGCTCACCAAAGGACAGGTCAATCTCCTACGAGCAGTACTTC
-	-	TRBV13	TRBJ2-1	CASSPGEGYNEQFF	TGTGCCAGCAGCCCAGGAGAGGGCTACAATGAGCAGTTCTTC
-	-	TRBV5-4	TRBJ1-2	CASSLTAGANYGYTF	TGTGCCAGCAGCTTGACTGCAGGCGCCAACTATGGCTACACCTTC
-	-	TRBV7-2	TRBJ2-7	CASSQSGTYLEQYF	TGTGCCAGCAGCCAATCCGGGACTTACCTCGAGCAGTACTTC
-	-	TRBV2	TRBJ2-1	CASSELREYNEQFF	TGTGCCAGCAGTGAACTGAGGGAGTACAATGAGCAGTTCTTC
-	-	TRBV2	TRBJ2-5	CASRKGQGHQETQYF	TGTGCCAGCAGAAAGGGACAAGGTCACCAAGAGACCCAGTACTTC
-	TRBD2	TRBV28	TRBJ2-5	CASSLVERGMETQYF	TGTGCCAGCAGTTTGGTCGAGCGGGGGATGGAGACCCAGTACTTC
-	-	TRBV14	TRBJ2-7	CASSQNLESEQYF	TGTGCCAGCAGCCAAAACCTAGAATCCGAGCAGTACTTC
-	TRBD1	TRBV5-1	TRBJ1-1	CASRGGQLNTEAFF	TGCGCCAGCAGAGGGGGACAGTTGAACACTGAAGCTTTCTTT
-	-	TRBV12-5	TRBJ2-5	CASSPPGGQETQYF	TGTGCTAGTTCCCCTCCCGGGGGCCAAGAGACCCAGTACTTC
-	-	TRBV19	TRBJ1-2	CASSRNRDGGYTF	TGTGCCAGTAGTAGAAACAGGGACGGGGGCTACACCTTC
-	TRBD1	TRBV12-3/TRBV12-4	TRBJ1-2	CASSFTGEYGYTF	TGTGCCAGCAGTTTCACAGGGGAATATGGCTACACCTTC
-	-	TRBV28	TRBJ1-1	CASSFGGGGTEAFF	TGTGCCAGCAGTTTTGGGGGGGGAGGGACTGAAGCTTTCTTT
few	TRBD2	TRBV7-2	TRBJ2-2	CASSLKRGAGELFF	TGTGCCAGCAGCTTAAAGCGGGGAGCCGGGGAGCTGTTTTTT
-	-	TRBV11-2	TRBJ2-2	CASSLWGQAGELFF	TGTGCCAGCAGCTTATGGGGGCAGGCCGGGGAGCTGTTTTTT
-	-	TRBV27	TRBJ1-3	CASRSWEGVTIYF	TGTGCCAGCAGATCTTGGGAGGGGGTCACCATATATTTT
few	-	TRBV29-1	TRBJ2-2	CSVAYSAGELFF	TGCAGCGTAGCCTATAGCGCCGGGGAGCTGTTTTTT
-	-	TRBV7-3	TRBJ2-2	CASSQTGVGTGELFF	TGTGCCAGCAGCCAAACGGGGGTAGGGACCGGGGAGCTGTTTTTT
-	TRBD1	TRBV6-5	TRBJ1-2	CASRQSGQNYGYTF	TGTGCCAGCAGACAATCGGGACAGAACTATGGCTACACCTTC
once	-	TRBV5-1	TRBJ2-6	CASSLGLSGANVLTF	TGCGCCAGCAGCTTGGGTCTTTCTGGGGCCAACGTCCTGACTTTC
once	TRBD1	TRBV11-2	TRBJ2-5	CASSLYTGGSGETQYF	TGTGCCAGCAGCTTATACACAGGGGGCTCCGGGGAGACCCAGTACTTC